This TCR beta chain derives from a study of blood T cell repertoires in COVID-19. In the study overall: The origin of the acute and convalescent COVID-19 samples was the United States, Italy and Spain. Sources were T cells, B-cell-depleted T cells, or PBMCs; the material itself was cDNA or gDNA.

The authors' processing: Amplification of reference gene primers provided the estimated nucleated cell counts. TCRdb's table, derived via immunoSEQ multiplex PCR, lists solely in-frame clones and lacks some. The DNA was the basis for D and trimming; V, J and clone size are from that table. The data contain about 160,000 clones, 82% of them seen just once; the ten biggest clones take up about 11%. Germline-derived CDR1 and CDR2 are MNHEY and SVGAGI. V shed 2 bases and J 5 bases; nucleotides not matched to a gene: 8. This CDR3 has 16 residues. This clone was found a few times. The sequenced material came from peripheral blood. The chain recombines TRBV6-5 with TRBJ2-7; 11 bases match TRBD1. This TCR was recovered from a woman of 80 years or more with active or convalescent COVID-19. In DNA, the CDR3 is TGTGCCAGCAGTTACGCGCCGGGACAGGGGGACCACGAGCAGTACTTC. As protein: CASSYAPGQGDHEQYF.